Listed below are T cell receptor beta chains from one sample, sequenced in a study of beta chain features in type 1 diabetes. Using immunoSEQ multiplex PCR, the repertoire was profiled, and TCRdb retains in-frame clones only, with some absent. The sample includes hundreds of thousands of clones, approximately 31% seen only once; the top ten take almost 0.065%. The specimen was naive CD4+ T cells from blood. The receptors stem from a man younger than 30 in good health. Each CDR3 is given with its conserved first and last residue. The D gene is left open where the match is weak. Rows may omit the clone size; those that give it use once, few, many or a size class.

CDR3aa: CASSLGADRGTKTQYF
CDR3nt: TGTGCCAGCTCATTGGGGGCCGACAGGGGGACGAAGACCCAGTACTTC
v_gene: TRBV18
j_gene: TRBJ2-5
d_gene: TRBD1
abundance: -

CDR3aa: CASRPPGQVANTGELFF
CDR3nt: TGTGCCAGCAGACCTCCGGGACAGGTCGCGAACACCGGGGAGCTGTTTTTT
v_gene: TRBV28
j_gene: TRBJ2-2
d_gene: TRBD1
abundance: -

CDR3aa: CASSLGGTSGRHYEQYF
CDR3nt: TGTGCCAGCAGCTTAGGTGGGACTAGCGGGAGGCATTACGAGCAGTACTTC
v_gene: TRBV7-9
j_gene: TRBJ2-7
d_gene: TRBD2
abundance: few

CDR3aa: CSVMRGGTEAFF
CDR3nt: TGCAGCGTTATGAGGGGAGGCACTGAAGCTTTCTTT
v_gene: TRBV29-1
j_gene: TRBJ1-1
d_gene: -
abundance: -

CDR3aa: CASSPDRLFRYF
CDR3nt: TGTGCCAGCAGCCCGGACAGGCTCTTCCGGTATTTT
v_gene: TRBV14
j_gene: TRBJ2-3
d_gene: TRBD1
abundance: -

CDR3aa: CASNLGGQPQHF
CDR3nt: TGTGCCAGCAATCTAGGGGGACAGCCCCAGCATTTT
v_gene: TRBV6-6
j_gene: TRBJ1-5
d_gene: -
abundance: -

CDR3aa: CASSVDSSPEWTQYF
CDR3nt: TGTGCCAGCAGCGTAGATTCTAGCCCAGAGTGGACCCAGTACTTC
v_gene: TRBV9
j_gene: TRBJ2-5
d_gene: -
abundance: few

CDR3aa: CASSRRPGQETQYF
CDR3nt: TGTGCCAGCAGTCGCCGGCCGGGCCAAGAGACCCAGTACTTC
v_gene: TRBV6-5
j_gene: TRBJ2-5
d_gene: -
abundance: -

CDR3aa: CAWSPDRGRSYGYTF
CDR3nt: TGTGCCTGGAGTCCGGACAGGGGGCGTAGCTATGGCTACACCTTC
v_gene: TRBV30
j_gene: TRBJ1-2
d_gene: TRBD1
abundance: few

CDR3aa: CASSLAPRDFSYEQYF
CDR3nt: TGCGCCAGCAGCCTAGCTCCGCGGGATTTCTCCTACGAGCAGTACTTC
v_gene: TRBV4-1
j_gene: TRBJ2-7
d_gene: -
abundance: -

CDR3aa: CASSRTGGSTSYEQYF
CDR3nt: TGTGCCAGTTCCCGGACAGGGGGCTCAACCTCCTACGAGCAGTACTTC
v_gene: TRBV15
j_gene: TRBJ2-7
d_gene: TRBD1
abundance: -

CDR3aa: CASSQAGGPGEQFF
CDR3nt: TGTGCCAGCAGTCAGGCGGGAGGGCCGGGTGAGCAGTTCTTC
v_gene: TRBV6-5
j_gene: TRBJ2-1
d_gene: TRBD2
abundance: -

CDR3aa: CASSFATQETQYF
CDR3nt: TGCGCCAGCAGCTTTGCTACACAAGAGACCCAGTACTTC
v_gene: TRBV5-1
j_gene: TRBJ2-5
d_gene: -
abundance: -

CDR3aa: CASSFSGSPTDTQYF
CDR3nt: TGTGCCAGCAGCTTTAGCGGGAGTCCTACAGATACGCAGTATTTT
v_gene: TRBV7-3
j_gene: TRBJ2-3
d_gene: TRBD2
abundance: -

CDR3aa: CASSQERARQDTQYF
CDR3nt: TGTGCCAGCAGCCAAGAGCGGGCTCGTCAAGATACGCAGTATTTT
v_gene: TRBV4-2
j_gene: TRBJ2-3
d_gene: -
abundance: -

CDR3aa: CSVEDTGGPETQYF
CDR3nt: TGCAGCGTTGAAGATACAGGGGGGCCGGAGACCCAGTACTTC
v_gene: TRBV29-1
j_gene: TRBJ2-5
d_gene: TRBD1
abundance: few

CDR3aa: CASSFTSNTEAFF
CDR3nt: TGTGCCAGCAGCTTTACATCAAACACTGAAGCTTTCTTT
v_gene: TRBV11-1
j_gene: TRBJ1-1
d_gene: -
abundance: -

CDR3aa: CASSAGSSGSFTDTQYF
CDR3nt: TGTGCCAGCAGCGCAGGTTCTAGCGGGAGTTTCACAGATACGCAGTATTTT
v_gene: TRBV9
j_gene: TRBJ2-3
d_gene: TRBD2
abundance: few

CDR3aa: CAWSHQGADTIYF
CDR3nt: TGTGCCTGGAGTCATCAGGGGGCCGACACCATATATTTT
v_gene: TRBV30
j_gene: TRBJ1-3
d_gene: TRBD1
abundance: -

CDR3aa: CSVVTGTYEQYF
CDR3nt: TGCAGCGTTGTGACCGGGACCTACGAGCAGTACTTC
v_gene: TRBV29-1
j_gene: TRBJ2-7
d_gene: -
abundance: -

CDR3aa: CASSPSGVDTQYF
CDR3nt: TGTGCCAGCAGTCCCTCAGGGGTAGATACGCAGTATTTT
v_gene: TRBV25-1
j_gene: TRBJ2-3
d_gene: -
abundance: -

CDR3aa: CSVEAPSPDRPRGLSGANVLTF
CDR3nt: TGCAGCGTTGAAGCCCCATCTCCTGACAGACCCAGGGGTCTCTCTGGGGCCAACGTCCTGACTTTC
v_gene: TRBV29-1
j_gene: TRBJ2-6
d_gene: -
abundance: -

CDR3aa: CAIRRQGEQQETQYF
CDR3nt: TGTGCCATCCGTAGACAGGGGGAACAACAAGAGACCCAGTACTTC
v_gene: TRBV10-3
j_gene: TRBJ2-5
d_gene: TRBD1
abundance: few

CDR3aa: CSVEATYRGIQGYTF
CDR3nt: TGCAGCGTTGAAGCCACATACAGAGGGATTCAGGGCTACACCTTC
v_gene: TRBV29-1
j_gene: TRBJ1-2
d_gene: -
abundance: few

CDR3aa: CASSHDRSYGYTF
CDR3nt: TGCGCCAGCAGCCATGACCGGAGCTATGGCTACACCTTC
v_gene: TRBV4-1
j_gene: TRBJ1-2
d_gene: -
abundance: -

CDR3aa: CASGRQWENTEAFF
CDR3nt: TGTGCCAGCGGCCGCCAGTGGGAGAACACTGAAGCTTTCTTT
v_gene: TRBV4-2
j_gene: TRBJ1-1
d_gene: -
abundance: -

CDR3aa: CASSRGTGSYEQYF
CDR3nt: TGCGCCAGCAGCCGTGGGACAGGGTCCTACGAGCAGTACTTC
v_gene: TRBV4-1
j_gene: TRBJ2-7
d_gene: TRBD1
abundance: few

CDR3aa: CAWSVIGTGARLTEAFF
CDR3nt: TGTGCCTGGAGTGTGATAGGGACAGGGGCCCGACTCACTGAAGCTTTCTTT
v_gene: TRBV30
j_gene: TRBJ1-1
d_gene: TRBD1
abundance: few

CDR3aa: CASSRGGLAGQANEQFF
CDR3nt: TGCGCCAGCAGCCGGGGCGGGCTAGCGGGGCAGGCCAATGAGCAGTTCTTC
v_gene: TRBV5-1
j_gene: TRBJ2-1
d_gene: TRBD2
abundance: once

CDR3aa: CASSVGGSGAGEETQYF
CDR3nt: TGTGCCAGCAGCGTAGGGGGGAGTGGCGCCGGGGAAGAGACCCAGTACTTC
v_gene: TRBV9
j_gene: TRBJ2-5
d_gene: -
abundance: -

CDR3aa: CASSLDSTGGNIQYF
CDR3nt: TGTGCCAGCAGCTTAGATAGTACAGGGGGGAACATTCAGTACTTC
v_gene: TRBV13
j_gene: TRBJ2-4
d_gene: TRBD1
abundance: few

CDR3aa: CATSSLTSGTGDADTQYF
CDR3nt: TGTGCCACCAGCAGTCTTACTTCCGGGACAGGGGACGCAGATACGCAGTATTTT
v_gene: TRBV15
j_gene: TRBJ2-3
d_gene: TRBD1
abundance: -

CDR3aa: CAWSGGAQETQYF
CDR3nt: TGTGCCTGGAGTGGCGGGGCCCAAGAGACCCAGTACTTC
v_gene: TRBV30
j_gene: TRBJ2-5
d_gene: -
abundance: few

CDR3aa: CASSPRDSLSAEQFF
CDR3nt: TGTGCCAGCTCACCCAGGGACAGCCTGTCGGCTGAGCAGTTCTTC
v_gene: TRBV18
j_gene: TRBJ2-1
d_gene: TRBD1
abundance: -

CDR3aa: CASSLRTLAGEQFF
CDR3nt: TGTGCCAGCAGCCTAAGGACCCTGGCAGGGGAGCAGTTCTTC
v_gene: TRBV5-4
j_gene: TRBJ2-1
d_gene: -
abundance: -

CDR3aa: CAWSTDYEQYF
CDR3nt: TGTGCCTGGAGTACGGACTACGAGCAGTACTTC
v_gene: TRBV30
j_gene: TRBJ2-7
d_gene: -
abundance: -

CDR3aa: CASGQISRLDSYEQYF
CDR3nt: TGTGCCAGCGGGCAGATTAGTAGGCTCGACTCCTACGAGCAGTACTTC
v_gene: TRBV27
j_gene: TRBJ2-7
d_gene: -
abundance: -

CDR3aa: CAWRRGPGTQNTEAFF
CDR3nt: TGTGCCTGGAGACGAGGTCCCGGGACACAGAACACTGAAGCTTTCTTT
v_gene: TRBV30
j_gene: TRBJ1-1
d_gene: -
abundance: -

CDR3aa: CALAQGRDYGYTF
CDR3nt: TGTGCCTTAGCCCAGGGGCGCGACTATGGCTACACCTTC
v_gene: TRBV30
j_gene: TRBJ1-2
d_gene: -
abundance: -

CDR3aa: CATSRSRSYNEQFF
CDR3nt: TGTGCCACCAGCAGGTCACGATCGTACAATGAGCAGTTCTTC
v_gene: TRBV15
j_gene: TRBJ2-1
d_gene: -
abundance: -

CDR3aa: CSVKPGISMNTEAFF
CDR3nt: TGCAGCGTTAAACCGGGGATTTCGATGAACACTGAAGCTTTCTTT
v_gene: TRBV29-1
j_gene: TRBJ1-1
d_gene: -
abundance: few

CDR3aa: CAWMPAGRRGNTEAFF
CDR3nt: TGTGCCTGGATGCCTGCCGGGCGCAGAGGGAACACTGAAGCTTTCTTT
v_gene: TRBV30
j_gene: TRBJ1-1
d_gene: -
abundance: -